This entry is about one T cell receptor beta chain. This clone has a handful of counts. Its antigen is still unknown. Per-base qualities were not stored, and no clone one base away is much larger. This specimen comes from a study of cytomegalovirus exposure and HLA in healthy donors (dated 2017 in TCRdb). With regard to the full study: An earlier analysis of roughly 630 of the donors reported approximately 300 Gb of sequence data and roughly 100 million unique TCR beta sequences from roughly 200 million T cells. To predict cytomegalovirus infection status, the study combined high-throughput TCR immunosequencing, statistical association of individual TCRs with disease status, and machine learning. In addition to the first cohort of around 670 subjects, a separate validation cohort of some 120 different subjects was used. All discovery cohort repertoires had been generated using a single sequencing platform. Typing coverage varied by locus: roughly 620-640 donors for A, B, C, DRB1 and DQB1; approximately 560 for DQA1; more than 600 for DPA1; approximately 490 for DPB1. Donor age, sex, ethnicity and CMV serostatus were compiled alongside the repertoire data. The aim of the study was to test whether cataloging public T cell receptors could identify signatures of past pathogen exposure. Across approximately 420 genotyped donors of the cohort, an average of about 240,000 unique TCR beta nucleotide sequences per donor were sequenced, and 15% to 20% of those sequences were non-productive. Using immunosequencing, the study profiled T cell repertoires from fewer than 700 subjects and related those repertoires to cytomegalovirus serostatus. An earlier analysis of nearly 600 of the donors applied high-throughput TCR beta sequencing to assess whether each TCR beta V gene segment acted as functional or pseudogenic. Among the roughly 390 genotyped donors, approximately 77% belonged to the genetic ancestry cluster associated with self-reported Caucasian donors. In the later analysis, no new phenotypic data were used to find candidate immune exposures; instead, reliance was placed on TCR beta sequences and their occurrence across donors. A later analysis re-analyzed previously published TCR beta repertoires from 550 to 700 donors and added high-resolution HLA genotyping to study TCR occurrence patterns. In a later genetic analysis, genome-wide SNP genotypes for about 60% of the 666 donors were used, and that subset was treated as a discovery cohort. Class I and class II HLA loci were covered by the typing at four-digit resolution. Roughly 300 gigabases of sequencing data and some 85 million unique TCR sequences were included in an early release covering roughly 600 HLA-typed donors. About five DR-DQ haplotypes were treated as single units for association and clustering because of strong linkage in the cohort. What the work shows at the level of the full study, not this receptor alone: CMV serostatus was the only immune exposure information available for the cohort. The earlier analysis of approximately 560 of the donors excluded about 16 rarely observed V segments, including chromosome 9 orphons, because counts were too low. Only TCR beta chains were sequenced in this cohort, and the absence of alpha or paired-chain data limited detectable features. In a later analysis, HLA-associated TCR beta chains were found to be more clonally expanded and to have lower generation probabilities than equally common non-associated chains. In vitro tests confirmed that a few of the cytomegalovirus-associated TCR beta chains recognize cytomegalovirus antigens. According to a later analysis, TCR association rates differed among HLA loci, with DRB1 alleles showing the most associated TCRs and HLA-C alleles showing the fewest. It was suggested by the authors that the approach could potentially be generalized to other disease states and immunological phenotypes. While some public TCRs were present in many individuals, most TCR sequences turned up only very rarely across donors. When HLA alleles, especially DR and DQ, strongly co-occurred, TCR associations were difficult to assign to individual alleles. At a false discovery rate of 0.05, a later analysis linked under 20,000 TCR beta sequences to specific HLA alleles. According to a later analysis, parvovirus B19, influenza, CMV and Epstein-Barr virus appeared linked to several top co-occurrence clusters. An association between a missense DCLRE1C variant and V-gene and J-gene trimming of TCR beta chains was found in a later genetic analysis and replicated in an independent cohort. A cluster of highly shared sequence variants was judged likely to represent a technical artifact of the sequencing pipeline. Because HLA typing was missing for some donors at each locus, association tests included only the typed subset. According to a later genetic analysis, donors in an Asian-associated ancestry cluster had fewer N-insertions in productive TCRs than the roughly 700-donor mean. Most CMV-associated TCR beta chains appeared to be HLA-restricted in a later analysis, and the HLA associations seemed to be driven largely by CMV exposure. Because the 87-base-pair reads could not distinguish some IMGT-functional V segments, including TRBV6-2 and TRBV6-3, those segments were excluded. Sequencing depth was assumed to be roughly uniform across donors in the presence/absence analyses, though that assumption may not hold. A further reported finding was that TCR beta sequences accurately predicted the HLA-A and HLA-B alleles for most subjects in the first cohort. Broadly in line with IMGT annotations, most TCR beta V segments showed up in productive rearrangements about 87% or about 30% of the time in an earlier analysis of roughly 590 of the donors. In the study, some 160 TCR beta chains were listed as associated with cytomegalovirus. In both the original and validation cohorts, the classifier was reported to diagnose cytomegalovirus status with high specificity and sensitivity. Correlated functional status among segregating V segments might be attributable to linkage disequilibrium, but an unknown experimental factor could not be ruled out.

To prepare the library, the immunoSEQ multiplex PCR assay was applied. A mixture of 60 forward primers for TCR Vbeta segments and 13 reverse primers for TCR Jbeta segments was used in the multiplex PCR. Amplification of the CDR3 region of rearranged TCR beta genes was performed with a multiplex PCR assay on genomic DNA. The Illumina HiSeq System was used to sequence the amplified TCR beta libraries as 87-base-pair reads. In the original analysis: A later analysis tallied tens of millions of unique TCR beta chains across the approximately 670 repertoires, and approximately 11 million of those chains were shared by two or more donors. A nearest-neighbor algorithm error-corrected the raw reads and collapsed the reads into unique sequences, merging closely related sequences to remove PCR and sequencing errors. To assign V, D and J gene segments, CDR3 sequences were aligned to IMGT reference sequences. For a sequence to be retained, a match of at least six nucleotides to both a V gene segment and a J gene segment was required. A rearrangement counted as productive if the CDR3 had no stop codons and remained in frame with V and J, and every other rearrangement counted as non-productive. Following IMGT convention, CDR3 was defined as the stretch from the second conserved V-encoded cysteine to the conserved J-encoded phenylalanine. The earlier analysis of 500 to 750 of the donors excluded any sequence lacking an unambiguous match to a single V gene segment. In an earlier analysis of 450 to 750 of the donors, a V segment was called functional when productive rearrangements were above 56.7%, and segregating when the standard deviation between donors exceeded 5%. A statistical classification framework was built to diagnose cytomegalovirus status from the catalog of TCR beta chain sequences. V and J gene assignment, in a later analysis, came from comparing TCR nucleotide sequences with IMGT/GENE-DB human TR gene sequences. The TCRdist pipeline was used in a later analysis to assign CDR3 sequences and most-parsimonious VDJ recombination scenarios. A later analysis defined each TCR beta chain by its CDR3 amino acid sequence plus V-gene family, and excluded reads lacking a unique V-gene family. A later analysis removed several hundred highly shared, low-generation-probability nucleotide sequences to deal with suspected cross-contamination and a sequencing artifact. In a later analysis, a clonal expansion index for each public chain was calculated from normalized within-repertoire ranks of inferred template counts. A later analysis computed generation probabilities with a VDJ recombination model fitted to out-of-frame rearrangements, and checked the results against IGoR. A later analysis scored TCR-TCR, TCR-HLA and TCR-CMV co-occurrence with hypergeometric tests, applying a repertoire-size bias correction to TCR pairs. In a later analysis, false discovery rates were estimated by permuting HLA or CMV assignments 20 times. In a later analysis, co-occurring TCRs were grouped with DBSCAN, and TCRdist sequence similarity was added when clustering was performed within HLA-allele-positive subsets. Repertoires with fewer than 30,000 or more than 120,000 public chains were left out of co-occurrence clustering, as were five repertoires with anomalous nucleotide sharing. As stored in TCRdb, this immuneACCESS dataset retains in-frame rearrangements with V and J assigned. A fraction of the clones does not appear; measured against another copy, unresolved V genes explain less than half of the discrepancy, and the remainder lacks a known reason. V, J and clone size are those of that table, while D and trimming were read from the DNA. The sample table shows approximately 100,000 clones, and 10% are seen once. The leading ten clones occupy around 5.9% of the sample.

The cohort comprised 710 or so healthy bone marrow donors. At the time of sampling, every cohort member was nominally healthy, though immune exposures that went unrecorded were likely present. The donor tested CMV seropositive, placing the donor among the approximately 290 seropositive members of the cohort. Every donor gave a peripheral blood sample, and the peripheral blood mononuclear cells from that sample were used for TCR beta sequencing. The Qiagen DNeasy Blood Extraction Kit was used to extract genomic DNA from the blood cell samples. For this chain, trimming is 5 bases at the V end and 4 bases at the J end, and the number of junction bases without a gene match is 3. From the cysteine up to the phenylalanine, the CDR3 has a length of 14 residues. The DNA shown is the 42-base CDR3, in frame from base 1. Reading the germline V gene gives CDR1 SGHTA and CDR2 FQGTGA.

Sample: PBMCs. This sequence was found in a man aged 40-49 years in good health and CMV-seropositive. The chain employs TRBV7-3 and TRBJ2-5; TRBD2 aligns with 11 central bases. The DNA is as follows: TGTGCCAGCAGCCGTAGCGGGAGGGTAGAGACCCAGTACTTC. The resulting protein is CASSRSGRVETQYF.